The clone carrying this T cell receptor (beta chain) was detected ten times or more. Arm-PCR with iRepertoire HTBI primers amplified the CDR3 regions for these TCR beta libraries. TCRdb used MiXCR to reprocess the multiplex PCR reads, holding one entry per CDR3 protein. The table records about 540,000 distinct CDR3 sequences, 13% of them present only once. These data belong to a study of regulatory T cells in long-lasting Graves disease. Time point: newly diagnosed GD, antithyroid drugs for less than 3 months. PBMC RNA was the source of the TCR library. Germline V CDR1 and CDR2: MNHEY, SMNVEV (reference sequence). The junction had 4 bases not matched to a gene; V was cut back by 4 bases and J by 0 bases. The CDR3 runs to 17 residues. The data were also submitted as part of a second study, on T cells in Graves' hyperthyroidism and ophthalmopathy.

J is TRBJ2-1 and V is TRBV27, with 12 bases identical to TRBD2. The sample here was peripheral blood mononuclear cells (PBMCs), taken at new diagnosis, from a patient treated with antithyroid drugs. The receptor's source is a man aged 25-45 years with Graves disease. CDR3 DNA: TGTGCCAGCAGTTCCGGGACTAGCGGGTTCTCCTACAATGAGCAGTTCTTC. Translating it yields CASSSGTSGFSYNEQFF.